The 10 T cell receptor beta chains below all came from one sample that was sequenced in a study of blood T cells in healthy people across ages. The authors ran a second PCR of roughly 6 to 12 cycles using a sample-barcoded 5' primer and a J-beta primer mix. Each CDR3 protein gets one entry after TCRdb re-called the 5' RACE reads with MiXCR. Of about 800,000 distinct CDR3 sequences listed, 58% are singletons. Sequencing was done on a sample of blood. These TCRs come from a man aged 25 to 40 in good health.

This clonotype turned up a few times. The rearrangement joins TRBV2 to TRBJ1-2, with TRBD1 as a possible D gene (5 bases). In germline, CDR1 is SNHLY, CDR2 FYNNEI. The CDR3 consists of 14 residues. Trimming took 4 bases from V and 4 from J, leaving 13 bases between them. The CDR3 DNA sequence: TGTGCCAGCAGTGGTGGGGGGGTAGGCTATGGCTACACCTTC. Translating it yields CASSGGGVGYGYTF.

The V gene is TRBV7-2, the J gene TRBJ2-7, with 12 positions matching TRBD2. J was trimmed by 7 bases and V by 3 bases; bases with no gene match: 13. Germline values: CDR1 SGHTA, CDR2 FQGNSA. This CDR3 has 17 amino acids. The CDR3 loop reads CASSFYSSGGVDNEQYF. In nucleotides, the CDR3 is TGTGCCAGCAGCTTCTACTCTAGCGGGGGGGTGGACAATGAGCAGTACTTC.

The chain couples TRBV6-2 or TRBV6-3 to TRBJ1-1; D not resolved. Trimming stripped 10 bases from V and 2 bases from J, with 20 bases between. The CDR3 consists of 15 residues. Germline lookup yields CDR1 MNHEY and CDR2 SVGEGT. CDR3 amino acids: CATAEETDGNTEAFF. The CDR3 DNA sequence: TGTGCCACCGCCGAAGAGACCGACGGTAACACTGAAGCTTTCTTT.

The chain has TRBV4-3 and TRBJ2-3; D uncertain. The CDR3 sequence is 15 residues long. V was clipped by 0 bases and J by 5 bases, with 12 bases between them. Germline values: CDR1 LGHNA, CDR2 YSLEER. The CDR3 sequence is CASSQEGRREDTQYF. CDR3 in DNA: TGCGCCAGCAGCCAAGAGGGAAGAAGGGAAGATACGCAGTATTTT.

This clonotype was counted once. The chain carries TRBV14 and TRBJ2-5, with D perhaps TRBD2 (5 bases). The CDR3 loop spans 14 amino acids. V was pared by 5 bases and J by 4 bases, with 14 bases between. Per the germline V gene, CDR1 is SGHDN and CDR2 is FVKESK. CDR3 nucleotide sequence: TGTGCCAGCAGCGCCGGCACAGCGGCAGAGACCCAGTACTTC. Translated: CASSAGTAAETQYF.

The CDR3 protein is CASRGTKLSPYNEQFF. CDR3 DNA sequence: TGTGCCAGCAGGGGAACGAAGCTGTCCCCCTACAATGAGCAGTTCTTC. The chain carries TRBV2 and TRBJ2-1; D remains ambiguous. The CDR3 contains 16 residues. Germline values: CDR1 SNHLY, CDR2 FYNNEI. V was shortened by 6 bases and J by 2 bases, with 17 bases between the two germline ends.

The V gene is TRBV7-2, the J gene TRBJ2-1; possible D gene TRBD1, 8 bases. Germline V CDR1 and CDR2: SGHTA, FQGNSA. Trimming pared 6 bases from V and 7 bases from J, leaving 19 bases between. The CDR3 contains 15 residues. The CDR3 DNA reads as TGTGCCAGCAGGACACGAGGACAGGGAGGGAATGAGCAGTTCTTC. Protein: CASRTRGQGGNEQFF.

J is TRBJ2-1 and V is TRBV4-2, with D perhaps TRBD1 (5 bases). From germline, CDR1 is LGHNA and CDR2 YNFKEQ. CDR3 length: 15 residues. With 1 base removed from V and 0 bases from J, the gap between germline ends came to 7 bases. Written as DNA, the CDR3 is TGTGCCAGCAGCCAAGGCCAGGGCTCCTACAATGAGCAGTTCTTC. Encoded protein: CASSQGQGSYNEQFF.

V and J are TRBV2 and TRBJ2-5; D might be TRBD1 or TRBD2, each matching 5 bases. From germline, CDR1 is SNHLY and CDR2 FYNNEI. CDR3 length equals 14 residues. V shed 6 bases and J shed 1 base, with 12 bases lying between them. The CDR3 region is CASRRRDGQETQYF. The DNA of the CDR3 is TGTGCCAGCAGACGACGGGACGGCCAAGAGACCCAGTACTTC.

This clonotype was found once. The chain joins TRBV4-3 to TRBJ2-3; D remains ambiguous. CDR1 is LGHNA, CDR2 YSLEER, per germline. Trimming removed 5 bases at V and 3 bases at J, with 9 bases between. The CDR3 is 13 residues long. The CDR3 DNA follows: TGCGCCAGCAGCTACCGGAGTACAGATACGCAGTATTTT. Its protein product is CASSYRSTDTQYF.